Detailed here is one T cell receptor (beta chain). Its antigen remains unknown. This specimen comes from a study of T cell responses to AZD1222 COVID-19 vaccine. Notes on the study in general: Reportedly, nearly half of unique spike TCRs recognized epitopes outside B.1.351/B.1.1.7 mutations.

The repertoire was sequenced with immunoSEQ multiplex PCR; TCRdb's copy has only in-frame clones and lacks some. Among 150,000 to 200,000 clones listed, around 88% were seen once. Looked up from germline, CDR1 is LNHDA and CDR2 is SQIVND (reference sequence). The CDR3 totals 15 residues. V gave up 7 bases and J gave up 5 bases; unmatched junction bases: 8. The chain recombines TRBV19 with TRBJ2-2, with 9 bases identical to TRBD1. Sequences were derived from peripheral blood, sampled 28 days after the second AZD1222 dose. This TCR was recovered from an adult who received the AZD1222 COVID-19 vaccine. CDR3 protein: CASTAGTGHTGELFF. DNA of the CDR3: TGTGCCAGTACCGCCGGGACAGGGCATACCGGGGAGCTGTTTTTT.